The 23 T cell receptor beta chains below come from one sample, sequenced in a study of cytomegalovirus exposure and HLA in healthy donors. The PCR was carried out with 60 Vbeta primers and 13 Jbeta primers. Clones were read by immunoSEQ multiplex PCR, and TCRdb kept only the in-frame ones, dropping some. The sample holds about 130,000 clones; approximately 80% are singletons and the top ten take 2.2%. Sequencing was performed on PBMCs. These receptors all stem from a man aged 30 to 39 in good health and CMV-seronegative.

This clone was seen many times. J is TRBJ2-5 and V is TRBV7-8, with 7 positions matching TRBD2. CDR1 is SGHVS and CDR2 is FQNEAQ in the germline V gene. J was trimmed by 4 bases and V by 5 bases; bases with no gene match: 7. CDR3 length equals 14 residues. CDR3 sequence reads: CASSGTGRVETQYF. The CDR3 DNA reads TGTGCCAGCAGCGGGACGGGGAGGGTAGAGACCCAGTACTTC.

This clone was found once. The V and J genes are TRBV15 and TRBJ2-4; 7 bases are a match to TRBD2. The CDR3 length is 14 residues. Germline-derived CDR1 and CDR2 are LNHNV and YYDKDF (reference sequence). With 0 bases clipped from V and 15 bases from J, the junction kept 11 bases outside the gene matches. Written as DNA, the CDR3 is TGTGCCACCAGCAGAGATCCACTAGCGAATCAGATGTACTTC. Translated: CATSRDPLANQMYF.

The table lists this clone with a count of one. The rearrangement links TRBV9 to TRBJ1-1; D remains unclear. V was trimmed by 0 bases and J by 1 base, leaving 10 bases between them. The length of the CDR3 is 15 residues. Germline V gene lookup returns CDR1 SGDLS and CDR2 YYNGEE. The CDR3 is CASSVVRDQNTEAFF. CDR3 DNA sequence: TGTGCCAGCAGCGTAGTCCGGGATCAGAACACTGAAGCTTTCTTT.

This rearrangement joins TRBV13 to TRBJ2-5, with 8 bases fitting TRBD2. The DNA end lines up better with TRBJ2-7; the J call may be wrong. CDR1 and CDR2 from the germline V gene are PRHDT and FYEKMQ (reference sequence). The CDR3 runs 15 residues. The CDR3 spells CASSLTGRGSYEQYF. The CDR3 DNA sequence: TGTGCCAGCAGCTTAACCGGGAGGGGCTCCTACGAGCAGTACTTC.

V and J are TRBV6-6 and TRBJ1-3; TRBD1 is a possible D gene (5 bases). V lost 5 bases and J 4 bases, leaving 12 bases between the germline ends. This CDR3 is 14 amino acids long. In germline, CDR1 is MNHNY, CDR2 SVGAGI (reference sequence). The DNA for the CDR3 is TGTGCCAGCAGTCCGATTCAGGGCGGAAACACCATATATTTT. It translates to CASSPIQGGNTIYF.

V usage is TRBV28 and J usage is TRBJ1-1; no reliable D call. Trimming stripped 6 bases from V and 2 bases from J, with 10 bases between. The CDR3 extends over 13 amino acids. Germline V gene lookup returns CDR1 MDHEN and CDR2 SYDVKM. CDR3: CASSPEYNTEAFF. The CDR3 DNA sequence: TGTGCCAGCAGCCCCGAGTATAACACTGAAGCTTTCTTT. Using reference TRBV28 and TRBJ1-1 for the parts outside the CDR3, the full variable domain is DVKVTQSSRYLVKRTGEKVFLECVQDMDHENMFWYRQDPGLGLRLIYFSYDVKMKEKGDIPEGYSVSREKKERFSLILESASTNQTSMYLCASSPEYNTEAFFGQGTRLTVV.

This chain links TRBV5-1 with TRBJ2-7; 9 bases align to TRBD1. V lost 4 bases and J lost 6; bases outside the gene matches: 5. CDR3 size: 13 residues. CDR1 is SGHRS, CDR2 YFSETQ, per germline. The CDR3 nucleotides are TGCGCCAGCAGCCCGGACAGGGGCGGCGAGCAGTACTTC. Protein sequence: CASSPDRGGEQYF.

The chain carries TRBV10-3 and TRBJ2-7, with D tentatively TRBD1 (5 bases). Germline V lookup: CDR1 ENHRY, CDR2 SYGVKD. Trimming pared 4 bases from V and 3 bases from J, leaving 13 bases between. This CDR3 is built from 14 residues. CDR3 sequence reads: CAISGMDKRYEQYF. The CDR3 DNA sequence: TGTGCCATCAGTGGAATGGACAAGCGCTACGAGCAGTACTTC.

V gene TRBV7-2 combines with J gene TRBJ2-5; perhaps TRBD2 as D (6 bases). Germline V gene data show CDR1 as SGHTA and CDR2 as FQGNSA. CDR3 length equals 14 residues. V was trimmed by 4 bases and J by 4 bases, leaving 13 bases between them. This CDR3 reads CASSSSGVGETQYF. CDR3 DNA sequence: TGTGCCAGCAGCTCGTCGGGGGTGGGAGAGACCCAGTACTTC.

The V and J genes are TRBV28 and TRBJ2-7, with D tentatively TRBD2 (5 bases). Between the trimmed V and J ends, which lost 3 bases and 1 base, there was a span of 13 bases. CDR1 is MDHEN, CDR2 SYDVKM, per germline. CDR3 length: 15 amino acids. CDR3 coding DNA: TGTGCCAGCAGTTTCCCCCCCGGGAATTCCTACGAGCAGTACTTC. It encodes CASSFPPGNSYEQYF.

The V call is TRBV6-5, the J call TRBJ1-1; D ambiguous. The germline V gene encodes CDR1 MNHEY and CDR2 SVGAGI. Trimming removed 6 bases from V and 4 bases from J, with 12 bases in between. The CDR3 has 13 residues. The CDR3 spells CASSSPEITEAFF. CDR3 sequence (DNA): TGTGCCAGCAGCTCCCCGGAGATCACTGAAGCTTTCTTT.

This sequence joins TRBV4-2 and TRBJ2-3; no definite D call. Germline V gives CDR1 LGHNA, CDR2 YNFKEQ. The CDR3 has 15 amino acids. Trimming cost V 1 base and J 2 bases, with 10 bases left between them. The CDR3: CASSQVSRNTDTQYF. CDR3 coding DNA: TGTGCCAGCAGCCAAGTCTCGCGGAACACAGATACGCAGTATTTT.

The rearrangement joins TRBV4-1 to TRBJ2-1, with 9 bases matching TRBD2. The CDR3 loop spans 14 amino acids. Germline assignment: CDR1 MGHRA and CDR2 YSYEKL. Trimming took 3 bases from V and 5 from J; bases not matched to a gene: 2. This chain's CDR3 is CASSQLAGDNEQFF. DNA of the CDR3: TGCGCCAGCAGCCAGTTAGCGGGGGACAATGAGCAGTTCTTC.

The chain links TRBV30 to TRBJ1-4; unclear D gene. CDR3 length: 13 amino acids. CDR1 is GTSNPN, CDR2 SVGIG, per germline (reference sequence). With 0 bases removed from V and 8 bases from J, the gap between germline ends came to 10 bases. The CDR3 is CAWSVGGKEKLFF. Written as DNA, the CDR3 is TGTGCCTGGAGTGTAGGAGGGAAAGAAAAACTGTTTTTT.

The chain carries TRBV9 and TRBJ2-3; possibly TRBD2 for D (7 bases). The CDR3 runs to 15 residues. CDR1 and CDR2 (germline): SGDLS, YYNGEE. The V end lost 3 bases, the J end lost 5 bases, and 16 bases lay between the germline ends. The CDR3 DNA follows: TGTGCCAGCAGCGCCGGACTAGGGGGAGGAGATACGCAGTATTTT. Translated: CASSAGLGGGDTQYF.

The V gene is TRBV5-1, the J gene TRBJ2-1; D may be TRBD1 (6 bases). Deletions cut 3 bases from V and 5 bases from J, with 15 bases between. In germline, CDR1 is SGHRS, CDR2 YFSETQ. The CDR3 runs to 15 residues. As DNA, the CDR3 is TGCGCCAGCAGCTGGGGTGGACCAGGGGACAATGAGCAGTTCTTC. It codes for CASSWGGPGDNEQFF.

Here the CDR3 DNA reads TGTGCCAGCAGTATAGGGGTGGGCCGTAACTATGGCTACACCTTC. Translated: CASSIGVGRNYGYTF. The V gene is TRBV27, the J gene TRBJ1-2, with D tentatively TRBD1 (5 bases). The CDR3 has 15 amino acids. Looked up from germline, CDR1 is MNHEY and CDR2 is SMNVEV (reference sequence). Trimming took 5 bases from V and 1 from J, leaving 14 bases between them.

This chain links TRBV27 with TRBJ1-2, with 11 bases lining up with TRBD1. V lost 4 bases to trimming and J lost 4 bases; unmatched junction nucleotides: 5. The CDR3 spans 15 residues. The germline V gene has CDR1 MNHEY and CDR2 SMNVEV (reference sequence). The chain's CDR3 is CASSSGQGAIYGYTF. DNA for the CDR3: TGTGCCAGCAGTTCTGGACAGGGGGCCATCTATGGCTACACCTTC.

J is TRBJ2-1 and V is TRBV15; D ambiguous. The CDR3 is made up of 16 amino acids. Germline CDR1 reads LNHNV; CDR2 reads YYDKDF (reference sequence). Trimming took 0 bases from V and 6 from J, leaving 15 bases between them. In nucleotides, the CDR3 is TGTGCCACCAGCAGAGATCTTTTAAGAGGCGGCAATGAGCAGTTCTTC. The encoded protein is CATSRDLLRGGNEQFF.

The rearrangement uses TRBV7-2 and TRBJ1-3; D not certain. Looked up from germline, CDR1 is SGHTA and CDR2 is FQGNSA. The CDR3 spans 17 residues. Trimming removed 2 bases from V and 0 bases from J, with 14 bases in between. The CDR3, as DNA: TGTGCCAGCAGCTTACTTTCCCAGGCCCTCTCTGGAAACACCATATATTTT. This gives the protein CASSLLSQALSGNTIYF.

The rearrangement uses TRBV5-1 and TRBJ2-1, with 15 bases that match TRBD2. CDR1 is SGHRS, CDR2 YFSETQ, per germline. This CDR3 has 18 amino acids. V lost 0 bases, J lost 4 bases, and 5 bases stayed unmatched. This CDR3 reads CASSLVGLAGGSYNEQFF. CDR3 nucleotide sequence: TGCGCCAGCAGCTTGGTAGGACTAGCGGGAGGGTCTTACAATGAGCAGTTCTTC.

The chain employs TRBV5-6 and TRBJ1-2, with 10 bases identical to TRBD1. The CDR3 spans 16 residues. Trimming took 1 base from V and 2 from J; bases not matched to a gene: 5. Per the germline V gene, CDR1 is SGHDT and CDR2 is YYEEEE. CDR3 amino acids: CASSLIRTGGNYGYTF. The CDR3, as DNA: TGTGCCAGCAGCTTGATTAGGACAGGGGGGAACTATGGCTACACCTTC.

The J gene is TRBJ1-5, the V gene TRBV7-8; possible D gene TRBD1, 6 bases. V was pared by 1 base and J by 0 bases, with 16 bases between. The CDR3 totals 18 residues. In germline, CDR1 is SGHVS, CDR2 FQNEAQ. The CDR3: CASSLGSRGGYSNQPQHF. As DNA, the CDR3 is TGTGCCAGCAGCTTAGGAAGCAGGGGCGGTTATAGCAATCAGCCCCAGCATTTT.